The clone carrying this T cell receptor beta chain was observed a few times. The junction departs from the called germline gene at one end, perhaps through a read error. The sample is drawn from a study of blood T cells in healthy people across ages. Study information: T cells yielded about one barcoded beta molecule per two cells through template switching.

The CDR3 spans 15 residues. The germline V gene encodes CDR1 MNHNY and CDR2 SVGAGI (reference sequence). Then a second PCR, running about 7 to 11 cycles, was carried out with a sample-barcoded 5' primer and a J-beta primer mix. A single record per CDR3 protein comes from TCRdb applying MiXCR to the 5' RACE reads. The sample carries about 570,000 distinct CDR3 sequences, roughly 28% recorded once. The sequence derives from a woman between 65 and 79 years old in good health. This chain uses TRBV6-6 with TRBJ1-2; D remains ambiguous. The sequenced sample was blood. The CDR3 DNA reads TGCGCCAGCTGTACTGCGGCGGAAACTAACTATGACTACACCTTC. Its protein is CASCTAAETNYDYTF.